What follows describes a single TCR beta chain. This entry belongs to a study of PD-1 blockade in classical Hodgkin lymphoma. At the level of the study: Every 2 weeks, patients had 3 mg/kg nivolumab intravenously.

The sample's time point: cycle 4 day 1 (C4D1), after about 6 weeks of nivolumab. Each patient experienced a relapse that followed autologous stem cell transplantation, and brentuximab vedotin exposure varied. Sequencing was performed with immunoSEQ multiplex PCR; in TCRdb, only in-frame clones are kept and a portion is missing. The table shows 15,000 to 20,000 clones, with around 82% occurring only once. J lost 3 bases, V lost 7 bases, and 6 bases had no gene match. The CDR3 is made up of 15 amino acids. The germline V gene has CDR1 SGHVS and CDR2 FNYEAQ. This clonotype was obtained from a human donor with classical Hodgkin lymphoma. Material: peripheral blood mononuclear cells (PBMCs), obtained before the fourth cycle of nivolumab. The chain has TRBV7-6 and TRBJ2-6; 7 nucleotides agree with TRBD1. Here the CDR3 reads CASTPGQVGANVLTF. The CDR3, as DNA: TGTGCCAGCACTCCCGGACAGGTTGGGGCCAACGTCCTGACTTTC.